These 29 T cell receptor beta chains were sequenced from one sample in a study of a mutant IDH1 vaccine in newly diagnosed glioma. Their specific antigens are unknown. The sample's time point: week 5, during vaccination. Every vaccine dose comprised 300 ug of mutant IDH1 20-mer peptide plus topical imiquimod. Clones were read by immunoSEQ multiplex PCR, and TCRdb kept only the in-frame ones, dropping some. Here the sample spans some 25,000 clones, approximately 80% being singletons. Sequenced material: PBMCs, taken from a glioma patient whose treatment included an IDH1 peptide vaccine. Receptors originate from a middle-aged man with glioma.

The V gene is TRBV9, the J gene TRBJ2-1; no definite D call. Trimming cost V 0 bases and J 4 bases, with 11 bases left between them. There are 15 residues in the CDR3. CDR1 is SGDLS, CDR2 YYNGEE, per germline. The CDR3 DNA reads TGTGCCAGCAGCGTAGAGGATAGCAGTTACAATGAGCAGTTCTTC. Its translation is CASSVEDSSYNEQFF.

The chain carries TRBV2 and TRBJ2-6; TRBD2 agrees at 15 bases. The V and J ends lost 6 bases and 1 base, in that order; junction bases with no gene match: 7. There are 19 residues in the CDR3. Germline-derived CDR1 and CDR2 are SNHLY and FYNNEI. The CDR3 region is CASRRGGLAGGSGANVLTF. The CDR3 nucleotides are TGTGCCAGCAGGAGAGGCGGACTAGCGGGGGGGTCTGGGGCCAACGTCCTGACTTTC.

This clone was counted a single time. The CDR3 region is CASSQEVTSGYEQYF. The CDR3 DNA sequence: TGCGCCAGCAGCCAAGAGGTGACTAGCGGCTACGAGCAGTACTTC. The V call is TRBV4-1, the J call TRBJ2-7, with 9 bases lining up with TRBD2. The CDR3 length is 15 residues. The ends lost 0 bases at V and 3 bases at J; junction bases unmatched: 3. Germline V gene data show CDR1 as MGHRA and CDR2 as YSYEKL.

This chain joins TRBV29-1 and TRBJ1-5; D gene ambiguous. Germline CDR1 reads SQVTM; CDR2 reads ANQGSEA. Trimming stripped 3 bases from V and 4 bases from J, with 10 bases between. CDR3 length equals 13 residues. The CDR3 here is CSVDAGLNQPQHF. CDR3 nucleotide sequence: TGCAGCGTTGACGCTGGGCTAAATCAGCCCCAGCATTTT.

The chain recombines TRBV18 with TRBJ1-1; weak D call: TRBD1 (5 bases). Looked up from germline, CDR1 is KGHSH and CDR2 is LQKENI. The length of the CDR3 is 15 residues. V was shortened by 2 bases and J by 0 bases, with 10 bases between the two germline ends. In DNA, the CDR3 is TGTGCCAGCTCACCATTAGACAGCATGAACACTGAAGCTTTCTTT. Translating gives CASSPLDSMNTEAFF. Full variable domain (outside the CDR3, taken from reference TRBV18 and TRBJ1-1): NAGVMQNPRHLVRRRGQEARLRCSPMKGHSHVYWYRQLPEEGLKFMVYLQKENIIDESGMPKERFSAEFPKEGPSILRIQQVVRGDSAAYFCASSPLDSMNTEAFFGQGTRLTVV.

The CDR3 region has the DNA TGTGCCAGCAGTCTCACAGGGGGCCGGCAGCCCCAGCATTTT. It yields the protein CASSLTGGRQPQHF. This chain uses TRBV28 with TRBJ1-5; 9 bases agree with TRBD1. V shed 5 bases, J shed 7 bases, and the junction held 6 bases outside the gene matches. Germline CDR1 and CDR2: MDHEN and SYDVKM. The CDR3 length is 14 residues.

DNA of the CDR3: TGCGCCAGCAGCTTGGAAGGGCCAGAGACCCAGTACTTC. Translated: CASSLEGPETQYF. The chain couples TRBV5-1 to TRBJ2-5; unclear D gene. The CDR3 contains 13 residues. V dropped 0 bases and J dropped 4 bases, with 7 bases sitting between them. The V gene's germline CDR1 is SGHRS and CDR2 YFSETQ. Using reference TRBV5-1 and TRBJ2-5 for the parts outside the CDR3, the full variable domain is KAGVTQTPRYLIKTRGQQVTLSCSPISGHRSVSWYQQTPGQGLQFLFEYFSETQRNKGNFPGRFSGRQFSNSRSEMNVSTLELGDSALYLCASSLEGPETQYFGPGTRLLVL.

This chain links TRBV10-3 with TRBJ1-6; 10 bases align to TRBD1. The trim removed 7 bases at V and 7 bases at J, leaving 10 bases unmatched. The V gene's germline CDR1 is ENHRY and CDR2 SYGVKD. This CDR3 region has 16 residues. DNA for the CDR3: TGTGCCATCACCGATTCATTGGGACAGGGGAATTCACCCCTCCACTTT. Its translation is CAITDSLGQGNSPLHF.

The chain links TRBV7-9 to TRBJ1-3; D gene unclear. The CDR3 runs 15 residues. V was cut by 5 bases and J by 3 bases, with 14 bases left in between. Per germline, CDR1 SEHNR and CDR2 FQNEAQ (reference sequence). The CDR3, as DNA: TGTGCCAGCAGCCCTAAGGTACGGATTGGAAACACCATATATTTT. Translated, it gives CASSPKVRIGNTIYF.

With regard to this clone: Other nucleotide sequences from this sample produce the same CDR3. The chain joins TRBV5-1 to TRBJ2-7; 12 bases are a match to TRBD2. The ends lost 0 bases at V and 7 bases at J; junction bases unmatched: 8. Germline CDR1 is SGHRS and CDR2 is YFSETQ. The CDR3 covers 16 residues. The CDR3, as DNA: TGCGCCAGCAGCTTGGTGCTAGCGGGAGGGCCGGGAGAGCAGTACTTC. This codes for CASSLVLAGGPGEQYF.

The V gene is TRBV4-1, the J gene TRBJ1-2; D might be TRBD1 (6 bases). V gave up 7 bases and J gave up 4 bases, with 16 bases separating them. Looked up from germline, CDR1 is MGHRA and CDR2 is YSYEKL. This CDR3 comprises 14 residues. The CDR3 region is CASNFGGGSYGYTF. CDR3 sequence (DNA): TGCGCCAGCAATTTCGGGGGCGGTTCCTATGGCTACACCTTC.

The V gene is TRBV2, the J gene TRBJ1-4; unclear D gene. The CDR3 covers 13 residues. V lost 8 bases and J lost 6, with 13 bases in between. From germline, CDR1 is SNHLY and CDR2 FYNNEI. The CDR3: CASRPNLDEKLFF. DNA for the CDR3: TGTGCCAGCCGTCCTAATTTAGATGAAAAACTGTTTTTT.

V and J are TRBV27 and TRBJ1-1; 9 positions match TRBD1. The CDR3 loop spans 15 amino acids. V dropped 3 bases and J dropped 5; count of bases not matched to a gene: 7. CDR1 is MNHEY, CDR2 SMNVEV, per germline (reference sequence). The CDR3 sequence is CASSLGGTGTTEAFF. The CDR3 DNA follows: TGTGCCAGCAGTTTGGGGGGGACAGGGACTACTGAAGCTTTCTTT.

This clone was seen more than once but under ten times. The chain combines TRBV7-9 with TRBJ2-4, with no clear D. The V end lost 6 bases, the J end lost 3 bases, and 18 bases lay between the germline ends. CDR1 is SEHNR and CDR2 is FQNEAQ in the germline V gene (reference sequence). The length of the CDR3 is 16 residues. CDR3 sequence reads: CASSSVLARFKNIQYF. CDR3 sequence (DNA): TGTGCCAGCAGTTCTGTGCTGGCTAGGTTCAAAAACATTCAGTACTTC.

This clone was counted only a few times. The V gene is TRBV6-1, the J gene TRBJ2-7, with a weak D call TRBD2 (5 bases). This CDR3 has 16 amino acids. V lost 0 bases and J 7 bases, leaving 19 bases between the germline ends. Germline CDR1 is MNHNS and CDR2 is SASEGT. This chain's CDR3 is CASSEASGGRPGEQYV. The CDR3 DNA reads as TGTGCCAGCAGTGAAGCTTCTGGTGGGAGACCGGGGGAGCAGTACGTC.

This clone was observed a few times. Other DNA sequences in the sample encode the same CDR3. CDR3 residues: CASSLGSRGADTQYF. As DNA, the CDR3 is TGTGCCAGCAGCTTAGGTTCCAGGGGTGCAGATACGCAGTATTTT. The chain carries TRBV11-2 and TRBJ2-3; possibly TRBD1 for D (6 bases). CDR1 is SGHAT and CDR2 is FQNNGV in the germline V gene. The CDR3 has 15 amino acids. The germline V and J ends were trimmed by 1 base and 4 bases, with 12 bases remaining between them.

V gene TRBV27 combines with J gene TRBJ2-2, with 8 nucleotides matching TRBD2. In germline, CDR1 is MNHEY, CDR2 SMNVEV (reference sequence). The CDR3 has 15 residues. V gave up 5 bases and J gave up 7 bases; unmatched junction bases: 9. The CDR3 reads CASSLRLGLGGELFF. The CDR3 DNA sequence: TGTGCCAGCAGTCTCCGACTGGGACTAGGCGGGGAGCTGTTTTTT.

The CDR3 is CASSPGAWYGYTF. The CDR3 nucleotides read TGTGCCAGTAGCCCAGGGGCTTGGTATGGCTACACCTTC. The chain uses TRBV19 and TRBJ1-2; tentatively, D is TRBD1 (6 bases). Germline V gene lookup returns CDR1 LNHDA and CDR2 SQIVND (reference sequence). The CDR3 runs 13 residues. V lost 6 bases to trimming and J lost 5 bases, with 13 bases between them.

This clone has a handful of counts. The chain has TRBV27 and TRBJ2-1, with 7 nucleotides matching TRBD1. This CDR3 spans 12 amino acids. In germline, CDR1 is MNHEY, CDR2 SMNVEV (reference sequence). V shed 6 bases and J 5 bases; nucleotides not matched to a gene: 1. As DNA, the CDR3 is TGTGCCAGCAGCGGGACAGACAATGAGCAGTTCTTC. This encodes CASSGTDNEQFF.

J is TRBJ2-3 and V is TRBV2, with D maybe TRBD2 (5 bases). Germline V gene data show CDR1 as SNHLY and CDR2 as FYNNEI. V dropped 3 bases and J dropped 0 bases, with 10 bases sitting between them. The CDR3 has 15 amino acids. CDR3 sequence: CASSERSASTDTQYF. In DNA, the CDR3 is TGTGCCAGCAGTGAGCGTAGCGCTAGCACAGATACGCAGTATTTT. The full variable domain, its missing parts supplied by reference TRBV2 and TRBJ2-3, is EPEVTQTPSHQVTQMGQEVILRCVPISNHLYFYWYRQILGQKVEFLVSFYNNEISEKSEIFDDQFSVERPDGSNFTLKIRSTKLEDSAMYFCASSERSASTDTQYFGPGTRLTVL.

The chain recombines TRBV10-2 with TRBJ1-3; possible D gene TRBD1, 6 bases. The V gene lost 3 bases and the J gene lost 0 bases, with 9 bases spanning the gap. The CDR3 length is 15 residues. Per the germline V gene, CDR1 is WSHSY and CDR2 is SAAADI. CDR3 residues: CASSDGQHSGNTIYF. The CDR3 nucleotides read TGCGCCAGCAGTGACGGACAGCACTCTGGAAACACCATATATTTT.

This clone was seen a few times. The rearrangement uses TRBV6-4 and TRBJ1-1; 7 bases map to TRBD1. The germline V gene encodes CDR1 MRHNA and CDR2 SNTAGT. Trimming cost V 6 bases and J 1 base; bases outside gene matches: 5. The CDR3 runs 14 residues. The chain's CDR3 is CASRAGQANTEAFF. The CDR3 DNA is TGTGCCAGCAGGGCCGGACAGGCGAACACTGAAGCTTTCTTT.

In regard to this clone: One end of the junction is discordant with germline, which a read error may explain. The chain uses TRBV4-3 and TRBJ2-3; D is possibly TRBD2 (6 bases). This CDR3 has 20 residues. CDR1 is LGHNA, CDR2 YSLEER, per germline. The CDR3 DNA reads as TGCGCCAGCAGCCCTCGCCTTAACCCCTCATTCGGGGGAAGCACAGATACGCGGTATTTT. Amino acids: CASSPRLNPSFGGSTDTRYF.

The CDR3 DNA reads as TGCGCCAGCAGCCAGGCCGACCTTCTAGCGGGCTCCTACAATGAGCAGTTCTTC. This encodes CASSQADLLAGSYNEQFF. The V gene is TRBV4-1, the J gene TRBJ2-1, with 8 bases fitting TRBD2. This CDR3 is 18 amino acids long. Germline CDR1 is MGHRA and CDR2 is YSYEKL. V was clipped by 3 bases and J by 0 bases; unmatched bases: 10.

The chain links TRBV5-1 to TRBJ2-7; D is unclear. The CDR3 has 14 amino acids. Trimming cost V 0 bases and J 5 bases, with 12 bases left between them. CDR1 is SGHRS and CDR2 is YFSETQ in the germline V gene. Here the CDR3 reads CASSLGPASDEQYV. As DNA, the CDR3 is TGCGCCAGCAGCTTGGGTCCGGCGTCCGACGAGCAGTACGTC.

This clone was picked up a small number of times. The chain joins TRBV28 to TRBJ1-2, with D possibly being TRBD1 (5 bases). The germline gives CDR1 MDHEN, CDR2 SYDVKM. V lost 6 bases and J lost 6, with 14 bases in between. This CDR3 region has 13 residues. The CDR3 DNA reads as TGTGCCAGCAGATACGACAGCGTCAATGGCTACACCTTC. It translates to CASRYDSVNGYTF.

V usage is TRBV4-1 and J usage is TRBJ2-3; TRBD2 is a possible D gene (5 bases). Trimming left V 0 bases short and J 4 bases short, with 17 bases between. Looked up from germline, CDR1 is MGHRA and CDR2 is YSYEKL. This CDR3 spans 17 amino acids. CDR3 nucleotide sequence: TGCGCCAGCAGCCAAGATCTTTCGGATAGCGCGCCAGATACGCAGTATTTT. It yields the protein CASSQDLSDSAPDTQYF.

For the CDR3, the DNA is TGTGCCAGCAGCTTGGGGACCAGGAGCTCCTACGAGCAGTACTTC. Its protein is CASSLGTRSSYEQYF. The gene calls are TRBV5-4 and TRBJ2-7; D is ambiguous. The germline V and J ends were trimmed by 0 bases and 0 bases, with 10 bases remaining between them. The CDR3 is made up of 15 amino acids. Germline lookup yields CDR1 SGHNT and CDR2 YYREEE (reference sequence).

The chain has TRBV4-1 and TRBJ2-1; 11 bases are shared with TRBD2. The germline CDR1 and CDR2 sequences are MGHRA and YSYEKL. V was pared by 1 base and J by 7 bases, with 12 bases of the junction left unmatched. CDR3 length: 18 amino acids. CDR3 DNA sequence: TGCGCCAGCAGCCAAGCAGACATGGGCCTAGCGGGAGGAAATGAGCAGTTCTTC. It is translated as CASSQADMGLAGGNEQFF.